This T cell receptor beta chain was found in a study of T cells in localized non-small cell lung cancer. Profiled with immunoSEQ multiplex PCR; TCRdb holds only in-frame clones, not every one. Here the sample spans 40,000 or so clones, around 86% being singletons. Trimming removed 4 bases at V and 0 bases at J, with 20 bases between. Germline V gene data show CDR1 as SGHRS and CDR2 as YFSETQ. The CDR3 loop spans 17 amino acids. General observations from the study: In adjacent lung appeared a median around 60 of the top 100 tumor clones. Higher adjacent-lung clonality was associated with shorter survival. The highest T cell clonality was in uninvolved adjacent lung, above tumor. Because only a single region of the tumor was sequenced, heterogeneity remains possible.

On this clone itself: The antigen remains unidentified.

The clonotype comes from a male donor aged 60 or over with stage II lung adenocarcinoma. The rearrangement links TRBV5-1 to TRBJ2-7; TRBD1 is a possible D gene (6 bases). Material: peripheral blood mononuclear cells, obtained before any cancer treatment. The CDR3 sequence is CASSVGLKGGSSYEQYF. The CDR3 coding sequence is TGCGCCAGCAGCGTAGGACTGAAAGGGGGTAGCTCCTACGAGCAGTACTTC.